The 13 T cell receptor beta chains in this list originate from one sample, sequenced in a study of shared clonotypes between healthy human individuals (dated by TCRdb to 2020 to 2022). Library preparation used the immunoSEQ multiplex PCR assay. What TCRdb holds here is the immuneACCESS table cut down to in-frame rearrangements. Part of the clones is not present; checked against another copy, under half of the missing clones reflect an unresolved V gene, and the others are unexplained. The sample table holds about 2.1 million clones, of which just over 90% were seen once. About 1.6% of the sample lies in the top ten. CD8 naive samples were obtained by positive selection for CCR7 among CD45RO-negative cells, yielding a CD45RA+CCR7+ population from which TemRA cells were excluded. The sequencing input was naive CD8+ T cells from PBMCs. This specimen's cell subset or site label, interpreted: CD45RA+CCR7+. The receptor source for this set is a man aged 18 to 30 in good health. Some clones in this sample may be carry-over from other donors' samples.

The chain is built from TRBV7-9 and TRBJ2-7; perhaps TRBD1 as D (5 bases). This CDR3 is 15 amino acids long. Germline CDR1 is SEHNR and CDR2 is FQNEAQ (reference sequence). The ends were cut back, 4 bases at V and 4 bases at J, with 17 bases in the middle. CDR3 in DNA: TGTGCCAGCAGCTGGGGCGCGGAACTGGGGTACGAGCAGTACTTC. Residues: CASSWGAELGYEQYF.

As for this clone: An end of the junction differs from the germline gene, which may be a read error. The chain is built from TRBV4-3 and TRBJ2-7; D may be TRBD1 (5 bases). CDR1 and CDR2 from the germline V gene are LGHNA and YSLEER. CDR3 length equals 15 residues. In nucleotides, the CDR3 is TGCGCCAGCAGCCAAGGTCGAGACAGCTCTATGCCCCACAACTTC. Protein: CASSQGRDSSMPHNF.

This chain connects TRBV28 to TRBJ1-2; no reliable D call. CDR3 length: 14 residues. In germline, CDR1 is MDHEN, CDR2 SYDVKM. The germline V and J ends were trimmed by 2 bases and 4 bases, with 11 bases remaining between them. CDR3 sequence (DNA): TGTGCCAGCAGTTTAGGCTACAGCTCCTATGGCTACACCTTC. Translated, it gives CASSLGYSSYGYTF.

The gene calls are TRBV6-6 and TRBJ1-5; a weak D match, TRBD1 (6 bases). The CDR3 sequence is 16 residues long. The V gene's germline CDR1 is MNHNY and CDR2 SVGAGI (reference sequence). With 6 bases removed from V and 3 bases from J, the gap between germline ends came to 18 bases. The CDR3 sequence is CASRDPGQQPNQPQHF. The DNA of the CDR3 is TGTGCCAGCAGGGATCCAGGACAGCAACCCAATCAGCCCCAGCATTTT.

The chain combines TRBV7-6 with TRBJ2-2; D is possibly TRBD1 (6 bases). Trimming removed 0 bases from V and 0 bases from J, with 14 bases in between. CDR1 SGHVS and CDR2 FNYEAQ come from the germline V gene. The CDR3 length is 18 residues. The CDR3 here is CASSLAATGPPNTGELFF. The CDR3 nucleotides are TGTGCCAGCAGCTTAGCGGCGACAGGACCCCCGAACACCGGGGAGCTGTTTTTT.

V gene TRBV27 combines with J gene TRBJ2-2; D gene ambiguous. Germline values: CDR1 MNHEY, CDR2 SMNVEV (reference sequence). Trimming removed 3 bases from V and 0 bases from J, with 8 bases in between. The CDR3 is 15 residues long. CDR3 nucleotide sequence: TGTGCCAGCAGTTTCATTTCTACGAACACCGGGGAGCTGTTTTTT. It is translated as CASSFISTNTGELFF.

This clone was observed a single time. The chain links TRBV4-3 to TRBJ2-3; D is undetermined. This CDR3 contains 13 residues. Trimming pared 4 bases from V and 2 bases from J, leaving 7 bases between. Germline V CDR1 and CDR2: LGHNA, YSLEER. CDR3 sequence reads: CASSPNPTDTQYF. CDR3 in DNA: TGCGCCAGCAGCCCGAACCCCACAGATACGCAGTATTTT.

Comment on this clone: The sample holds other DNA sequences that translate to the same CDR3. The chain has TRBV9 and TRBJ2-3, with D possibly TRBD2 on 5 matching bases. Germline V lookup: CDR1 SGDLS, CDR2 YYNGEE. V lost 0 bases, J lost 2 bases, and 7 bases lay in between. This CDR3 contains 14 residues. The CDR3 DNA reads TGTGCCAGCAGCGTAGCGGGAACCACAGATACGCAGTATTTT. Translation: CASSVAGTTDTQYF. Using reference TRBV9 and TRBJ2-3 for the parts outside the CDR3, the full variable domain is DSGVTQTPKHLITATGQRVTLRCSPRSGDLSVYWYQQSLDQGLQFLIQYYNGEERAKGNILERFSAQQFPDLHSELNLSSLELGDSALYFCASSVAGTTDTQYFGPGTRLTVL.

On this clone: Other DNA variants within this sample encode the same CDR3. J is TRBJ2-7 and V is TRBV11-1; D possibly corresponds to TRBD2 (6 bases). Trimming removed 1 base at V and 1 base at J, with 8 bases between. Germline V gene data show CDR1 as SGHAT and CDR2 as FQDESV (reference sequence). This CDR3 has 14 amino acids. CDR3 region: CASSLVGGSYEQYF. For the CDR3, the DNA is TGTGCCAGCAGCTTAGTGGGGGGATCCTACGAGCAGTACTTC.

The chain is built from TRBV7-9 and TRBJ2-7, with D maybe TRBD1 (7 bases). The CDR3 totals 16 residues. Trimming shortened V by 0 bases and J by 3 bases, and 15 bases separated the two germline ends. Germline CDR1 SEHNR, CDR2 FQNEAQ (reference sequence). The CDR3 region is CASSLAGGGTDYEQYF. The CDR3 DNA reads as TGTGCCAGCAGCTTAGCGGGGGGTGGGACAGACTACGAGCAGTACTTC.

The chain has TRBV6-5 and TRBJ2-5; D not resolved. TRBJ2-7 explains the end of the DNA better; the J call may be wrong. This CDR3 has 14 amino acids. Germline CDR1 and CDR2: MNHEY and SVGAGI. Written as DNA, the CDR3 is TGTGCCAGCAGTTACTCTCAGGATTCGGGCGAGCAGTACTTC. Translated, it gives CASSYSQDSGEQYF.

The V and J genes are TRBV28 and TRBJ2-7; 7 bases are a match to TRBD1. Germline assignment: CDR1 MDHEN and CDR2 SYDVKM. V shed 6 bases, J shed 2 bases, and the junction held 13 bases outside the gene matches. The CDR3 contains 16 residues. The CDR3 here is CASSASTGTDAYEQYF. The DNA of the CDR3 is TGTGCCAGCAGCGCAAGCACCGGGACAGACGCCTACGAGCAGTACTTC.

The chain combines TRBV4-1 with TRBJ2-7, with 9 bases aligning to TRBD1. This CDR3 comprises 14 residues. Germline CDR1 and CDR2: MGHRA and YSYEKL. J lost 3 bases, V lost 4 bases, and 4 bases had no gene match. CDR3 sequence (DNA): TGCGCCAGCAGCCTTCAGGGACAGGGCTACGAGCAGTACTTC. Protein: CASSLQGQGYEQYF.